The following is a T cell receptor beta chain sequence with its context. This entry belongs to a study of blood T cell repertoires in COVID-19. Study information: The analysed material was cDNA or gDNA that came from T cells, B-cell-depleted T cells, or PBMCs.

Donors were grouped by their self-reported clinical history. The V and J ends lost 0 bases and 0 bases, in that order; junction bases with no gene match: 3. The CDR3 spans 16 residues. The germline V gene has CDR1 SGDLS and CDR2 YYNGEE. As handled by the study authors: Using reference gene primer amplification, nucleated cell counts were estimated. The method was immunoSEQ multiplex PCR; TCRdb's version includes in-frame clones alone and lacks a portion of them. That table furnishes V, J and clone size, whereas the DNA furnished D and trimming. The profile shows approximately 200,000 clones, roughly 83% of them singletons.

This receptor was taken from a woman in her thirties or forties with acute COVID-19. The chain uses TRBV9 and TRBJ1-3; 7 bases are a match to TRBD1. Sequencing was done on a sample of PBMCs or T cells enriched from blood (not recorded which). The CDR3 DNA sequence: TGTGCCAGCAGCGTAGAGGGGGCTTACTCTGGAAACACCATATATTTT. Protein product: CASSVEGAYSGNTIYF.